One and the same sample provided the 13 T cell receptor beta chains below, sequenced in a study of read filtering for tumor transcriptome and immune sequencing. The library was built from approximately 400 ng RNA with molecular barcoded adaptors for alpha/delta and beta/gamma chains. MiXCR was run by TCRdb on the reads, yielding one entry per CDR3 protein. The profile covers more than 70,000 distinct CDR3 sequences, with 20% to 25% appearing a single time and about an eighth taken by the ten largest. Input material: a population of CD138-negative cells sorted from bone marrow. These receptors came from a donor at least 40 years old with multiple myeloma.

The chain couples TRBV29-1 to TRBJ2-3; D ambiguous. The CDR3 is 10 amino acids. Trimming removed 2 bases at V and 3 bases at J, with 0 bases between. Per the germline V gene, CDR1 is SQVTM and CDR2 is ANQGSEA. CDR3 sequence: CSVETDTQYF. In nucleotides, the CDR3 is TGCAGCGTTGAAACAGATACGCAGTATTTT.

This chain connects TRBV6-5 to TRBJ2-5; 10 nucleotides align to TRBD1. The V segment lost 9 bases and the J segment 3 bases; nucleotides outside the gene matches: 16. The CDR3 length is 17 residues. Germline V CDR1 and CDR2: MNHEY, SVGAGI. The CDR3 region is CARPKTGDRGRKETQYF. In DNA form, the CDR3 reads TGTGCCAGACCCAAGACCGGGGACAGGGGACGTAAAGAGACCCAGTACTTC.

This clonotype has a handful of counts. This CDR3 is CSVSHRVGEKLFF. CDR3 bases: TGCAGTGTCTCACACAGGGTGGGTGAAAAACTGTTTTTT. The V and J genes are TRBV20-1 and TRBJ1-4, with TRBD1 as a possible D gene (6 bases). Trimming left V 7 bases short and J 7 bases short, with 16 bases between. The CDR3 totals 13 residues. Germline CDR1 is DFQATT and CDR2 is SNEGSKA (reference sequence).

This clonotype was detected only a few times. The chain combines TRBV29-1 with TRBJ1-2, with D maybe TRBD1 (5 bases). From germline, CDR1 is SQVTM and CDR2 ANQGSEA. The CDR3 sequence is 18 residues long. Trimming shortened V by 6 bases and J by 5 bases, and 31 bases separated the two germline ends. The CDR3 loop is CSVDELGRVSGPVYGYTF. DNA of the CDR3: TGCAGCGTCGACGAGTTGGGCAGGGTCTCAGGGCCTGTTTATGGCTACACCTTC.

This clonotype was seen at least ten times. This sequence joins TRBV6-1 and TRBJ1-1; a weak D match, TRBD1 (5 bases). The CDR3 has 15 residues. From germline, CDR1 is MNHNS and CDR2 SASEGT. The V gene lost 2 bases and the J gene lost 1 base, with 11 bases spanning the gap. The CDR3 sequence is CASSERLRANTEAFF. In DNA form, the CDR3 reads TGTGCCAGCAGTGAAAGGCTCAGGGCGAACACTGAAGCTTTCTTT.

In this sample, this clonotype turned up many times. The V call is TRBV27, the J call TRBJ2-7; D may match TRBD1 or TRBD2 (5 bases each). CDR1 and CDR2 (germline): MNHEY, SMNVEV (reference sequence). The CDR3 totals 14 residues. Trimming removed 7 bases from V and 2 bases from J, with 15 bases in between. This CDR3 is CASKRAGTTYEQYF. CDR3 coding DNA: TGTGCCAGCAAACGGGCCGGGACCACCTACGAGCAGTACTTC.

This clonotype was observed at least ten times. V gene TRBV28 combines with J gene TRBJ2-3; the match to TRBD2 covers 8 bases. The V gene end was trimmed by 7 bases and the J gene end by 4 bases; junction bases not matched to a gene: 7. From germline, CDR1 is MDHEN and CDR2 SYDVKM. This CDR3 has 14 amino acids. CDR3 loop: CASIRAGGSDTQYF. Written as DNA, the CDR3 is TGTGCCAGCATCCGGGCGGGGGGCTCAGATACGCAGTATTTT.

This clonotype was observed many times. The chain links TRBV13 to TRBJ1-1; 11 bases map to TRBD1. Germline V gene sequence: CDR1 PRHDT, CDR2 FYEKMQ (reference sequence). V lost 5 bases, J lost 4 bases, and 3 bases stayed unmatched. The CDR3 runs 14 residues. CDR3 bases: TGTGCCAGCAGCACGGGGACAGGGGGCACTGAAGCTTTCTTT. Protein product: CASSTGTGGTEAFF.

This clonotype came up many times. The rearrangement links TRBV5-1 to TRBJ1-5, with D possibly TRBD1 on 6 matching bases. The CDR3 runs 14 residues. Germline-derived CDR1 and CDR2 are SGHRS and YFSETQ. V was trimmed by 0 bases and J by 3 bases, leaving 7 bases between them. As DNA, the CDR3 is TGCGCCAGCAGCTTGGGGGGGGCCAATCAGCCCCAGCATTTT. Its translation: CASSLGGANQPQHF.

This clonotype was detected ten times or more. At one end the junction does not follow the germline gene, possibly because of a read error. The chain carries TRBV5-5 and TRBJ2-1; possibly TRBD1 for D (5 bases). The germline CDR1 and CDR2 sequences are SGHKS and YYEKEE (reference sequence). CDR3 length: 16 residues. The CDR3 bases are TGCGCCAGCAGCTTGGCCCCGCAGGGATCGAACAATGAGCAGTTCTTC. It encodes CASSLAPQGSNNEQFF.

This clonotype has ten or more counts. The rearrangement joins TRBV11-2 to TRBJ2-3; TRBD1 matches at 7 bases. J lost 3 bases, V lost 10 bases, and 7 bases had no gene match. Per the germline V gene, CDR1 is SGHAT and CDR2 is FQNNGV. The CDR3 runs to 13 residues. CDR3 sequence reads: CATMEQGTDTQYF. The CDR3 DNA reads as TGTGCCACCATGGAACAGGGGACAGATACGCAGTATTTT.

About this clonotype itself: A read error may explain this, as a much larger clone is one base away. This chain uses TRBV5-1 with TRBJ1-1; 7 positions match TRBD1. The CDR3 is 15 residues long. The V gene's germline CDR1 is SGHRS and CDR2 YFSETQ. CDR3 sequence reads: CASSLGGTANTEASF. CDR3 DNA sequence: TGCGCCAGCAGCTTGGGAGGGACAGCCAACACTGAAGCTTCCTTT.

This clonotype came up many times. The V and J genes are TRBV5-1 and TRBJ1-4, with a weak D call TRBD1 (5 bases). The CDR3 has 16 residues. Germline assignment: CDR1 SGHRS and CDR2 YFSETQ. V gave up 0 bases and J gave up 0 bases, with 9 bases separating them. DNA of the CDR3: TGCGCCAGCAGCTTGGGTCAGGGTGCAACTAATGAAAAACTGTTTTTT. This codes for CASSLGQGATNEKLFF.